Sequencing of this T cell receptor (beta chain) was carried out in a study of CD8 T cells in ankylosing spondylitis. Study-level results: Characteristic, it appeared, of ankylosing spondylitis blood was a TCR beta motif of eight highly homologous variants. Reactive arthritis synovial fluid and blood previously showed some of these motif variants.

Quantitative 5'-RACE was performed with molecular barcodes, and it yielded the TCR beta libraries. Each CDR3 protein is one row after TCRdb ran MiXCR on the 5' RACE reads. This sample carries roughly 450,000 distinct CDR3 sequences, 25% to 30% of them seen once, and the ten largest clones take approximately 1%. The CDR3 runs 16 residues. Trimming took 7 bases from V and 5 from J, leaving 23 bases between them. The germline CDR1 and CDR2 sequences are MGHDK and SYGVNS. With regard to this clonotype: Its matching antigen is unknown.

The chain combines TRBV25-1 with TRBJ1-1; D may be TRBD1 (5 bases). The clonotype comes from a male donor with ankylosing spondylitis. The sequencing sample was made of blood, either unsorted or a sorted T cell fraction (not recorded which). CDR3 protein: CASTYGGRGGKTEAFF. The CDR3 nucleotides read TGTGCCAGCACCTACGGAGGGAGGGGTGGGAAGACTGAAGCTTTCTTT.